The present TCR beta chain was sequenced within a study of STAT3 mutations in large granular lymphocyte leukemia. Assay: immunoSEQ multiplex PCR; the TCRdb copy retains only in-frame clones and omits some. The data hold about 20,000 clones, with roughly 90% observed a single time. To note about this clone: The target antigen is unknown. Mismatch with germline at one junction end may stem from a read error.

Points from the study as a whole: In about 30% of the 18 patients, new TCR clonotypes emerged after therapy. Sampling intervals varied between patients and samples. Every T-cell large granular lymphocyte leukemia patient had at least one immunodominant TCR beta clonotype. Clonal expansion was inferred from samples taken at other timepoints. Some patients had dominant TCR clones larger than their STAT3 mutant burden.

The receptor was isolated from a man between 60 and 70 years old with T-cell large granular lymphocyte leukemia. Some clones in this sample may be carry-over from other donors' samples. What was sequenced was peripheral blood mononuclear cells.

The CDR3 DNA follows: TGCGCCAGCAGTTTGGCGACTAGCACAGATACGCAGTATTTT. It codes for CASSLATSTDTQYF. This chain links TRBV5-1 with TRBJ2-3, with D unresolved. The CDR3 totals 14 residues. Germline V gives CDR1 SGHRS, CDR2 YFSETQ.